The present TCR beta chain was sequenced within a study of cytomegalovirus exposure and HLA in healthy donors. Study as a whole: Earlier, some 180 million T cells were analyzed, and 117 million unique TCR beta sequences were found among them. When about 400 donors were genotyped, around 77% of them were found to fall in the Caucasian-associated ancestry cluster. The study, taken as a whole, reports: HLA restriction was apparent for most CMV-associated TCR beta chains in a later analysis. Several of the most significant clusters appeared linked to common viral pathogens, based on a later analysis.

PCR employed 60 Vbeta and 13 Jbeta primers. The method was immunoSEQ multiplex PCR; TCRdb's version includes in-frame clones alone and lacks a portion of them. This table holds about 190,000 clones, 75% to 85% found once. Germline loops: CDR1 GTSNPN, CDR2 SVGIG (reference sequence). The junction had 8 bases not matched to a gene; V was cut back by 2 bases and J by 7 bases. CDR3 size: 15 residues. For this clone: Its cognate antigen is unknown.

This receptor was identified in a woman aged 25 to 39 in good health and CMV-seropositive. This chain joins TRBV30 and TRBJ1-6, with 7 bases aligning to TRBD1. The sequencing input was PBMCs. The CDR3 region has the DNA TGTGCCTGGAGTACGTTAACAGGGGAGAATTCACCCCTCCACTTT. Protein sequence: CAWSTLTGENSPLHF.